Shown below are 7 T cell receptor beta chains from a single sample sequenced in a study of response to subunit inactivated influenza vaccine. TCRdb used MiXCR to reprocess the RT-PCR reads, holding one entry per CDR3 protein. The sample consists of approximately 520,000 distinct CDR3 sequences, 25% of them appearing once. Material: CD4+ T cells sorted from PBMCs, obtained about 5 days after vaccination. The receptors come from a man aged 45-65 years who received an inactivated influenza vaccine.

The chain recombines TRBV2 with TRBJ2-1, with 15 positions matching TRBD2. CDR3 length equals 13 residues. CDR1 is SNHLY and CDR2 is FYNNEI in the germline V gene. Trimming cost V 4 bases and J 15 bases; bases outside gene matches: 4. The CDR3 DNA sequence: TGTGCCAGCAGTGGGACTAGCGGGAGGGCCAGGTTCTTC. Protein product: CASSGTSGRARFF.

This clonotype has only one observation. The chain combines TRBV6-5 with TRBJ2-3, with D perhaps matching TRBD1 (6 bases). Germline V gene sequence: CDR1 MNHEY, CDR2 SVGAGI. V was trimmed by 2 bases and J by 2 bases, leaving 8 bases between them. The CDR3 is 14 residues long. CDR3 coding DNA: TGTGCCAGCAGTTACCACAGGGTCACAGATACGCAGTATTTT. It yields the protein CASSYHRVTDTQYF.

This clonotype has more than one count but fewer than ten. The chain couples TRBV7-9 to TRBJ1-2, with D uncertain. The CDR3 is 14 amino acids. V was trimmed by 0 bases and J by 2 bases, leaving 7 bases between them. Germline lookup yields CDR1 SEHNR and CDR2 FQNEAQ (reference sequence). For the CDR3, the DNA is TGTGCCAGCAGCTTAGCGAGTAGGAACTATGGCTACACCTTC. Translation: CASSLASRNYGYTF.

This clonotype was found a few times. The chain is built from TRBV5-4 and TRBJ1-3, with D perhaps TRBD1 (6 bases). This CDR3 contains 13 residues. Germline CDR1 is SGHNT and CDR2 is YYREEE (reference sequence). The germline V and J ends were trimmed by 4 bases and 3 bases, with 8 bases remaining between them. This chain's CDR3 is CASSAQGGNTIYF. DNA of the CDR3: TGTGCCAGCAGCGCACAGGGTGGAAACACCATATATTTT. The full variable domain, rest sourced from reference TRBV5-4 and TRBJ1-3, is ETGVTQSPTHLIKTRGQQVTLRCSSQSGHNTVSWYQQALGQGPQFIFQYYREEENGRGNFPPRFSGLQFPNYSSELNVNALELDDSALYLCASSAQGGNTIYFGEGSWLTVV.

This clonotype came up a few times. Here the CDR3 reads CASSLPLADQETQYF. The CDR3 nucleotides read TGTGCCAGCAGCCTACCTCTAGCGGACCAAGAGACCCAGTACTTC. The rearrangement links TRBV7-9 to TRBJ2-5; 7 bases are a match to TRBD2. The CDR3 totals 15 residues. Germline lookup yields CDR1 SEHNR and CDR2 FQNEAQ (reference sequence). After removal of 5 bases from V and 0 bases from J, the junction contained 6 bases not matched to a gene.

Regarding this clonotype: One junction end does not reproduce the germline sequence, and a read error may be involved. V usage is TRBV11-2 and J usage is TRBJ2-2; 10 bases are shared with TRBD1. The CDR3 has 15 residues. Germline V gene sequence: CDR1 SGHAT, CDR2 FQNNGV. CDR3 nucleotides: TGTGCCAGCAGCAAGGGACAGGGGAACACCGAGGAGCTGTTTTTT. Translating it yields CASSKGQGNTEELFF.

This sequence joins TRBV30 and TRBJ1-5, with 8 bases identical to TRBD1. The CDR3 contains 13 residues. V was pared by 2 bases and J by 9 bases, with 6 bases of the junction left unmatched. Per the germline V gene, CDR1 is GTSNPN and CDR2 is SVGIG (reference sequence). The CDR3 DNA reads as TGTGCCTGGAGTCCTTCGGGGACAGGGCCCCAGCATTTT. Translation: CAWSPSGTGPQHF.